The source of this T cell receptor beta chain is a study of blood T cell repertoires in COVID-19. Study background: Acute-phase and convalescent COVID-19 samples originated in the United States, Italy and Spain.

After removal of 3 bases from V and 1 base from J, the junction contained 2 bases not matched to a gene. The germline CDR1 and CDR2 sequences are MDHEN and SYDVKM. There are 15 residues in the CDR3. TCRdb's copy holds only in-frame clones and misses some; the assay was immunoSEQ multiplex PCR. This table holds 70,000 or so clones, 90% found once. Sequences were obtained from peripheral blood. The chain combines TRBV28 with TRBJ2-1, with 8 positions matching TRBD2. The source of this sequence is a human donor in a cohort sampled during active COVID-19. The CDR3 reads CASSLGTRSYNEQFF. CDR3 DNA sequence: TGTGCCAGCAGTTTGGGGACTAGGTCCTACAATGAGCAGTTCTTC. Supplemented by reference TRBV28 and TRBJ2-1, the full variable domain reads DVKVTQSSRYLVKRTGEKVFLECVQDMDHENMFWYRQDPGLGLRLIYFSYDVKMKEKGDIPEGYSVSREKKERFSLILESASTNQTSMYLCASSLGTRSYNEQFFGPGTRLTVL.